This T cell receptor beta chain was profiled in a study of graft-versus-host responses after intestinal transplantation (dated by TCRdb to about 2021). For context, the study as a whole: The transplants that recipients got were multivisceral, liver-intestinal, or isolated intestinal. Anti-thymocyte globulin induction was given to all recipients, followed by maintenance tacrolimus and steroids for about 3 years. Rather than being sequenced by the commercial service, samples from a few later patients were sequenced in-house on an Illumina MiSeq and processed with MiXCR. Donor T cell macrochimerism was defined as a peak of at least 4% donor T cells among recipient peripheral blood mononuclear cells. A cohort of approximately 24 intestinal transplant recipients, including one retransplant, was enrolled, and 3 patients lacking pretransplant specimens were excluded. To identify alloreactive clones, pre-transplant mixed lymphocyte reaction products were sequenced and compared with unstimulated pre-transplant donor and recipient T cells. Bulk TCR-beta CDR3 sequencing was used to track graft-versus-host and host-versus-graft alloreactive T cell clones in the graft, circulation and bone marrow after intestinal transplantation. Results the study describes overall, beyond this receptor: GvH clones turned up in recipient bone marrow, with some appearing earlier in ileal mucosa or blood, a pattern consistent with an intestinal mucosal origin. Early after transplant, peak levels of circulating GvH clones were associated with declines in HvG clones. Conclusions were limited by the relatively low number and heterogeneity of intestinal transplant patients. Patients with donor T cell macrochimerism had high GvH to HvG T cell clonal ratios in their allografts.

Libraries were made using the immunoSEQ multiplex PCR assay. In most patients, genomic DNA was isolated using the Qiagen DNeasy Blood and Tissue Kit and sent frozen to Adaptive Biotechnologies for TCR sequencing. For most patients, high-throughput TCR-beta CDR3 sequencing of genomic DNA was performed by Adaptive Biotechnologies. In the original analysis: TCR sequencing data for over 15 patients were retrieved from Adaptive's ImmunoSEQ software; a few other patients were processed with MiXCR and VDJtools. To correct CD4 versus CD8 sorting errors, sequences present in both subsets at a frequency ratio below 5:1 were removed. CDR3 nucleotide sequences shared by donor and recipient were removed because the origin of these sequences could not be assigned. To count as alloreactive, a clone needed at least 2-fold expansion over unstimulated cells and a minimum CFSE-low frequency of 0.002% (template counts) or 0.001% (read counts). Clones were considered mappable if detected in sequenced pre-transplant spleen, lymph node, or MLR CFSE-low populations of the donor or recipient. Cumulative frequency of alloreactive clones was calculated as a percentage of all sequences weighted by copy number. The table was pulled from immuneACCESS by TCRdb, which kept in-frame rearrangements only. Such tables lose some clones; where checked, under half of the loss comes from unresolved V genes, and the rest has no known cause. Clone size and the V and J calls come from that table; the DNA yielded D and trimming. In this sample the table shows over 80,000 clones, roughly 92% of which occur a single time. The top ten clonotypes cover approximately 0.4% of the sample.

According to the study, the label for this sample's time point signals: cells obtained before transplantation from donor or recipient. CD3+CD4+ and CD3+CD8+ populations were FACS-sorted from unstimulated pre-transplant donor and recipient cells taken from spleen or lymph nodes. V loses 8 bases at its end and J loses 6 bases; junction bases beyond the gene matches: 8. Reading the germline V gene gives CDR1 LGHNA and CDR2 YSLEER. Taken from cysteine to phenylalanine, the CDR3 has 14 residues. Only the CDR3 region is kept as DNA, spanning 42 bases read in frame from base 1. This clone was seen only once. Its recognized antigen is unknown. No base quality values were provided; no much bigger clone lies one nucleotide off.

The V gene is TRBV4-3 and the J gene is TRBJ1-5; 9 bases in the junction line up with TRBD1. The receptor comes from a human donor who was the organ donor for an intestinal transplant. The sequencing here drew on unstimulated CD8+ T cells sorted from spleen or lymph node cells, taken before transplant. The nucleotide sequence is TGCGCCAGCCAGCCGGACAGGGGTGCTCAGCCCCAGCATTTT. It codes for CASQPDRGAQPQHF.